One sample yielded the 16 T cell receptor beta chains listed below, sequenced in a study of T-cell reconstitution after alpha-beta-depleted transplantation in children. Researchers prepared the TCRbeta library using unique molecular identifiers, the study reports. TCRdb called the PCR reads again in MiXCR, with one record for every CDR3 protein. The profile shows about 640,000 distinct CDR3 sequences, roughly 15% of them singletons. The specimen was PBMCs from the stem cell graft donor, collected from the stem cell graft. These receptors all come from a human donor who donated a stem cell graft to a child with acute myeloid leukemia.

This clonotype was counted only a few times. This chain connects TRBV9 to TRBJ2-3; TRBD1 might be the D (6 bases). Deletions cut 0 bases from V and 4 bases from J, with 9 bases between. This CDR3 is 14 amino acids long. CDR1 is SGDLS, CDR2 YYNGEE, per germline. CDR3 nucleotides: TGTGCCAGCAGCGTAGAGGACAGTTCAGATACGCAGTATTTT. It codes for CASSVEDSSDTQYF.

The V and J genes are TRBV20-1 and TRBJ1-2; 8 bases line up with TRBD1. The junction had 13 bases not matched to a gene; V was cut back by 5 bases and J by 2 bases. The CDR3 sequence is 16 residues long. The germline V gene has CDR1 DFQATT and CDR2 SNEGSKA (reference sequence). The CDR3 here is CSAFSTGTGVNYGYTF. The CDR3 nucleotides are TGCAGTGCTTTTTCGACAGGGACAGGAGTAAACTATGGCTACACCTTC.

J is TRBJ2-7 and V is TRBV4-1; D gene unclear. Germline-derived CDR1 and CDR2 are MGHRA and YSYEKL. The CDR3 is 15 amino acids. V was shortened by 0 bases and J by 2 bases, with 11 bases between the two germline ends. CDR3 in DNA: TGCGCCAGCAGCCAAGATCAACAGCCAGCCTACGAGCAGTACTTC. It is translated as CASSQDQQPAYEQYF.

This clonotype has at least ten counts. Written as DNA, the CDR3 is TGTGCCAGCAGCTTGGCCGGCCAGGGGGCAGTCGGTAATGAAAAACTGTTTTTT. Protein product: CASSLAGQGAVGNEKLFF. The chain links TRBV5-5 to TRBJ1-4; 8 positions match TRBD1. Germline V lookup: CDR1 SGHKS, CDR2 YYEKEE (reference sequence). The CDR3 extends over 18 amino acids. V was pared by 0 bases and J by 4 bases, with 11 bases of the junction left unmatched.

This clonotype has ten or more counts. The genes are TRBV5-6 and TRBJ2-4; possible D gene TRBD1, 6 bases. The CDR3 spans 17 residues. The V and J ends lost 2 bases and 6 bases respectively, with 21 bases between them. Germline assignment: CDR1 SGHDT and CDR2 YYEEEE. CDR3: CASSFLVTGLATNIQYF. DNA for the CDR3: TGTGCCAGCAGCTTTTTGGTAACAGGGCTTGCTACAAACATTCAGTACTTC. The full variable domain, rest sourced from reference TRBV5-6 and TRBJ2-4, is DAGVTQSPTHLIKTRGQQVTLRCSPKSGHDTVSWYQQALGQGPQFIFQYYEEEERQRGNFPDRFSGHQFPNYSSELNVNALLLGDSALYLCASSFLVTGLATNIQYFGAGTRLSVL.

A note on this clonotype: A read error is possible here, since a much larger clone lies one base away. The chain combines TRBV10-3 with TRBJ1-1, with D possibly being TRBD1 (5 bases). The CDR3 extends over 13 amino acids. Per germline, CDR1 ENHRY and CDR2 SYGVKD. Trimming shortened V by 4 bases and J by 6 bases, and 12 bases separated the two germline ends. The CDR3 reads CAISGGDRAEAFF. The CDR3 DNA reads TGTGCCATCAGTGGGGGGGACCGGGCTGAAGCTTTCTTT.

CDR3 region: CATSGTAEGTEAFF. CDR3 DNA: TGTGCCACCAGTGGTACCGCCGAAGGGACTGAAGCTTTCTTT. This chain links TRBV24-1 with TRBJ1-1; D is undetermined. Germline CDR1 and CDR2: KGHDR and SFDVKD. V was shortened by 5 bases and J by 5 bases, with 14 bases between the two germline ends. The CDR3 is 14 amino acids.

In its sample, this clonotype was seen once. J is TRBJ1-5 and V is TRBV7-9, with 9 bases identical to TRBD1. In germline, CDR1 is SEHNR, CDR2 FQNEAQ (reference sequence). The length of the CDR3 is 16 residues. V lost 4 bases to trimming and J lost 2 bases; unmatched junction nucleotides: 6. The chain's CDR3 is CASSSTGGNGNQPQHF. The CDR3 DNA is TGTGCCAGCAGCTCGACAGGGGGAAATGGCAATCAGCCCCAGCATTTT.

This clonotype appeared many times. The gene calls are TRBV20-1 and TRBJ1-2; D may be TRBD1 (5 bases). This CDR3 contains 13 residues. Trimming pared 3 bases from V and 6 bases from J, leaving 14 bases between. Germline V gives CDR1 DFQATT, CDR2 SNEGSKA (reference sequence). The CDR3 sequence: CSASGDGIDGYTF. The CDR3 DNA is TGCAGTGCTAGCGGGGACGGGATCGATGGCTACACCTTC.

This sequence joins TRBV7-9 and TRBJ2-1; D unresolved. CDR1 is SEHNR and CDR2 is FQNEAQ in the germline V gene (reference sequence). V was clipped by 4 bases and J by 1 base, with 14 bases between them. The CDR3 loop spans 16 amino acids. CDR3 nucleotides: TGTGCCAGCAGCTATGGGTCTACAGATTCCTACAATGAGCAGTTCTTC. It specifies CASSYGSTDSYNEQFF.

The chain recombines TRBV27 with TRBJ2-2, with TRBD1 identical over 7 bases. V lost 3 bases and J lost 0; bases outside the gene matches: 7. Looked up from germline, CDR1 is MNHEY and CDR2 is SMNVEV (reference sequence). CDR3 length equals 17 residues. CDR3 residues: CASSLGTVIANTGELFF. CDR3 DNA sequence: TGTGCCAGCAGTTTGGGGACAGTGATAGCGAACACCGGGGAGCTGTTTTTT.

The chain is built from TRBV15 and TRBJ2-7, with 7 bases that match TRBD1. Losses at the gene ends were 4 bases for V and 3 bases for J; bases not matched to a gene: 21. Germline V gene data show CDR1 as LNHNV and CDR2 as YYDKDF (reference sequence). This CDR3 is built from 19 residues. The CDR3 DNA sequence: TGTGCCACCAGCATCCCGATAGACCCTACGACAGGGAACGACTACGAGCAGTACTTC. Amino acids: CATSIPIDPTTGNDYEQYF. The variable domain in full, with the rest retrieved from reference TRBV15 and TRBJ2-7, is DAMVIQNPRYQVTQFGKPVTLSCSQTLNHNVMYWYQQKSSQAPKLLFHYYDKDFNNEADTPDNFQSRRPNTSFCFLDIRSPGLGDTAMYLCATSIPIDPTTGNDYEQYFGPGTRLTVT.

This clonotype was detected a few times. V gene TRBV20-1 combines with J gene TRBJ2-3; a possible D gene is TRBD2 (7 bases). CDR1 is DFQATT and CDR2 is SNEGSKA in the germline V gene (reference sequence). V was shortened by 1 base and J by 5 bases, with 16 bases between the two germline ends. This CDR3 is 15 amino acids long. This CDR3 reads CSARVVGGLEDTQYF. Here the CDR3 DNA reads TGCAGTGCTAGAGTGGTGGGGGGGCTAGAAGATACGCAGTATTTT.

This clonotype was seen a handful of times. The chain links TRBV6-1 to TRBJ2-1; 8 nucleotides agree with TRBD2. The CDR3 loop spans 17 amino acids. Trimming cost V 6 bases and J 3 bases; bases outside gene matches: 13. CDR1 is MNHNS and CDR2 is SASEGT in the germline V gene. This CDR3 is CASSRARSGGGYNEQFF. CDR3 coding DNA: TGTGCCAGCAGCCGAGCGAGGAGCGGGGGTGGCTACAATGAGCAGTTCTTC.

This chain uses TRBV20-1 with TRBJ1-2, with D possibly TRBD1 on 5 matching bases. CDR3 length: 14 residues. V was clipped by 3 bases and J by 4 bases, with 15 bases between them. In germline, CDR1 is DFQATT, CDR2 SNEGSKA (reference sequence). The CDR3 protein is CSARETRVPYGYTF. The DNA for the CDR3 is TGCAGTGCTAGGGAGACCAGGGTCCCCTATGGCTACACCTTC.

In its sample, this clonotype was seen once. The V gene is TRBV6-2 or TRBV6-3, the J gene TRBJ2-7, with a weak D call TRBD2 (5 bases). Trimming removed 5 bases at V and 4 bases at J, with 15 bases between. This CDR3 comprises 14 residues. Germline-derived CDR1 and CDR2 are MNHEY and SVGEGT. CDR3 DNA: TGTGCCAGCAGTCTCCGGAGAGGGTGGTACGAGCAGTACGTC. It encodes CASSLRRGWYEQYV.